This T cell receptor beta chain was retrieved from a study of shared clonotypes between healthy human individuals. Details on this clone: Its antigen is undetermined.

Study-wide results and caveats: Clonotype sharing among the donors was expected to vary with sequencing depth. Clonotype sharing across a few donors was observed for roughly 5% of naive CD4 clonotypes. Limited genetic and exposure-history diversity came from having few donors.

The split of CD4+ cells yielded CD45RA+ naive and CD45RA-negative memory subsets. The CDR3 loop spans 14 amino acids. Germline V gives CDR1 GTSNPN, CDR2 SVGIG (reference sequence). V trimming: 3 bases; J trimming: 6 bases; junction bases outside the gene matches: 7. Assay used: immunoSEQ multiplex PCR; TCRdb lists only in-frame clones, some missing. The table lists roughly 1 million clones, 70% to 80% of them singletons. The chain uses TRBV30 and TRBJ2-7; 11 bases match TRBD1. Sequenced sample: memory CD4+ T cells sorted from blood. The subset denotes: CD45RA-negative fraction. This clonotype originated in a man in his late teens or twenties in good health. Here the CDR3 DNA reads TGTGCCTGGAGGTCCGGGACAGGGGGATTCGAGCAGTACTTC. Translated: CAWRSGTGGFEQYF.